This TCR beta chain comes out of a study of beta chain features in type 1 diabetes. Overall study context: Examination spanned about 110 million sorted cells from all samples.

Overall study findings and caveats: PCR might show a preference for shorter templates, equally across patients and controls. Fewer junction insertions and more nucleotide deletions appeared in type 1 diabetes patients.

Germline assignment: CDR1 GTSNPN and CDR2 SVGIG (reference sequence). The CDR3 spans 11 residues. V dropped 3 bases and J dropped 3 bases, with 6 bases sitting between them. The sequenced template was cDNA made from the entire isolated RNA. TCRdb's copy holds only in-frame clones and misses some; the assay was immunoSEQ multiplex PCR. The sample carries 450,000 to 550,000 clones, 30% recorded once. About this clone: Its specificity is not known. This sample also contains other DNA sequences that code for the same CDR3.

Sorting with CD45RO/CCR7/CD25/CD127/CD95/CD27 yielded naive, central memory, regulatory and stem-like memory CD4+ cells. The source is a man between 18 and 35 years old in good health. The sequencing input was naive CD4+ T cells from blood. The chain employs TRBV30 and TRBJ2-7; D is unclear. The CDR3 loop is CAWSVGYEQYF. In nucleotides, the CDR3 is TGTGCCTGGAGCGTGGGCTACGAGCAGTACTTC.